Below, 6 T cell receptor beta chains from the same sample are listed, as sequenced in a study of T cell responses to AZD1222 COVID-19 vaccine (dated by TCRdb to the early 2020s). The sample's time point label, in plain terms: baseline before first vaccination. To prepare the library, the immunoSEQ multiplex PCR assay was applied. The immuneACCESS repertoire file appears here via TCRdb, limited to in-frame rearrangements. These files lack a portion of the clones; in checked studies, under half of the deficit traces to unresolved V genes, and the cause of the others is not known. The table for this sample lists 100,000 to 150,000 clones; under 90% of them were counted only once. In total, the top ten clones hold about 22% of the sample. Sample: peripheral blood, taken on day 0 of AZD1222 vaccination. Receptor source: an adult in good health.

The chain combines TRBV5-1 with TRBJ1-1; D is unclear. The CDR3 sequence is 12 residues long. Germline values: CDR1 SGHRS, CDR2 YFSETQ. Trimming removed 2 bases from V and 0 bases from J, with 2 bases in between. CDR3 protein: CASSLLNTEAFF. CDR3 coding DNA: TGCGCCAGCAGCTTACTGAACACTGAAGCTTTCTTT.

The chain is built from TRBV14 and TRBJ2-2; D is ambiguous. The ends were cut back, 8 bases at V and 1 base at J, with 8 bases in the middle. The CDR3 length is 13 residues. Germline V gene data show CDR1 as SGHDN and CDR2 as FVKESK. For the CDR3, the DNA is TGTGCCAGCGGGCAAAAGAACACCGGGGAGCTGTTTTTT. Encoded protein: CASGQKNTGELFF.

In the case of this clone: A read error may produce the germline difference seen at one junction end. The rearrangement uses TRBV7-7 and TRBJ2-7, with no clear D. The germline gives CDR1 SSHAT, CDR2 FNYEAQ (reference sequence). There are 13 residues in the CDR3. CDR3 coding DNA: TGTGCTAGCAGCGCCCTTCCCTTCTACGAGCAGTACTTC. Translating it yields CASSALPFYEQYF.

The CDR3 coding sequence is TGTGCCAGCTCATCAAGTGGGAATTCACCCCTCCACTTT. It specifies CASSSSGNSPLHF. This rearrangement joins TRBV18 to TRBJ1-6; no reliable D call. The CDR3 sequence is 13 residues long. The V end lost 5 bases, the J end lost 7 bases, and 9 bases lay between the germline ends. Germline V lookup: CDR1 KGHSH, CDR2 LQKENI.

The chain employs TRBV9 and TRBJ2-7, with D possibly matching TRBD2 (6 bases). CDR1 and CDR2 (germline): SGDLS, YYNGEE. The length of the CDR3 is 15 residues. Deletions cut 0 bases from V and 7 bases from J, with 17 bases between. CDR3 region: CASSVASVRVGEQYF. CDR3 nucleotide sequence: TGTGCCAGCAGCGTAGCTAGCGTCAGGGTCGGAGAGCAGTACTTC.

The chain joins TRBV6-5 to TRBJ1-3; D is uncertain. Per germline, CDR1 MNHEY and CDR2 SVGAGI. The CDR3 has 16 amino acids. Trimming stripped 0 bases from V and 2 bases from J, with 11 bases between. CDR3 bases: TGTGCCAGCAGTTACTCGATCGAGTTTCCTGGAAACACCATATATTTT. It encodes CASSYSIEFPGNTIYF.